This T cell receptor (beta chain) was identified in a study of cytomegalovirus exposure and HLA in healthy donors. Study results and caveats: Several V segments, TRBV6-2 and TRBV6-3 among them, could not be told apart and were dropped. Analysis performed later found more than 15,000 TCR beta sequences associated with HLA alleles at 0.05 false discovery rate.

13 Jbeta primers and 60 Vbeta primers were used for the PCR. Sequenced by immunoSEQ multiplex PCR; TCRdb stores in-frame clones only, minus some. This repertoire shows more than 90,000 clones, 79% found once; its top ten account for just under 3%. Germline values: CDR1 SGHDT, CDR2 YYEEEE. The V gene lost 5 bases and the J gene lost 13 bases, with 13 bases spanning the gap. The CDR3 is 11 residues long. For this clone: The antigen remains undetermined.

The TCR was taken from a young woman in good health and CMV-seropositive. Sequencing was done on a sample of PBMCs. The chain uses TRBV5-6 and TRBJ2-1; D might be TRBD2 (6 bases). The CDR3 spells CASRSSGTQFF. In nucleotides, the CDR3 is TGTGCCAGCAGGAGCTCCGGGACTCAGTTCTTC.